Each of the 21 T cell receptor beta chains below was sequenced from the same sample in a study of breast tumors, draining lymph nodes, adjacent tissues. Each CDR3 protein gets one entry after TCRdb re-called the multiplex PCR reads with MiXCR. The sample shows some 170,000 distinct CDR3 sequences, roughly 35% of them seen only once. The lymph nodes were axillary draining lymph nodes from breast cancer patients. Source material: axillary lymph node tissue. These receptors originate from a female donor with breast cancer. Some clones in this sample may be carry-over from other donors' samples.

V and J are TRBV19 and TRBJ2-3; a possible D gene is TRBD2 (6 bases). The germline gives CDR1 LNHDA, CDR2 SQIVND (reference sequence). The CDR3 is made up of 16 amino acids. The V end was cut by 4 bases, the J end by 8 bases, with 22 bases between. For the CDR3, the DNA is TGTGCCAGTAGTACCCCACCCCGGACTACCATAGTTACGCAGTATTTT. Translation gives CASSTPPRTTIVTQYF.

In its sample, this clonotype was seen many times. The genes are TRBV19 and TRBJ2-7, with TRBD2 matching over 7 bases. Trimming cost V 3 bases and J 4 bases; bases outside gene matches: 9. The CDR3 is 15 amino acids. Germline CDR1 reads LNHDA; CDR2 reads SQIVND (reference sequence). CDR3 bases: TGTGCCAGTAGTATCGCGCTAGCGGATGATTACGAGCAGTACTTC. Translated: CASSIALADDYEQYF.

This clonotype was seen ten or more times. At one end the junction does not follow the germline gene, possibly because of a read error. This chain uses TRBV6-5 with TRBJ2-7; D unclear. The CDR3 contains 14 residues. Germline CDR1 is MNHEY and CDR2 is SVGAGI. In nucleotides, the CDR3 is TGTGCCAGCAGTCACTCGATAGGCCCGGACGAGCAGTACTTC. It codes for CASSHSIGPDEQYF.

In its sample, this clonotype was seen many times. This sequence joins TRBV7-9 and TRBJ2-1; the D gene is possibly TRBD2 (7 bases). V lost 7 bases to trimming and J lost 2 bases, with 18 bases between them. The CDR3 extends over 16 amino acids. Per the germline V gene, CDR1 is SEHNR and CDR2 is FQNEAQ (reference sequence). CDR3 bases: TGTGCCAGCAAGGGGGGGGGCGCGGTTCCCTACAATGAGCAGTTCTTC. Its translation is CASKGGGAVPYNEQFF.

The chain has TRBV24-1 and TRBJ2-3, with D hard to call. V was cut by 5 bases and J by 4 bases, with 9 bases left in between. CDR3 length: 13 amino acids. Germline lookup yields CDR1 KGHDR and CDR2 SFDVKD. CDR3 DNA sequence: TGTGCCACCAGTGGTTCGTGGGCAGATACGCAGTATTTT. It specifies CATSGSWADTQYF.

This clonotype was counted at least ten times. The chain combines TRBV4-2 with TRBJ2-3, with 13 bases fitting TRBD2. The J segment lost 4 bases and the V segment lost 3 bases, leaving 7 bases of the junction unmatched. Germline V gene data show CDR1 as LGHNA and CDR2 as YNFKEQ. The CDR3 loop spans 17 amino acids. CDR3 nucleotides: TGTGCCAGCAGCCATGCCCGGACTAGCGGGGGATCAGATACGCAGTATTTT. It specifies CASSHARTSGGSDTQYF.

This clonotype was counted at least ten times. V and J are TRBV20-1 and TRBJ2-1; 15 positions agree with TRBD2. The CDR3 is 19 amino acids. V lost 3 bases to trimming and J lost 5 bases; unmatched junction nucleotides: 14. Germline CDR1 is DFQATT and CDR2 is SNEGSKA (reference sequence). CDR3 region: CSARGTSGRSITHNNEQFF. The CDR3, as DNA: TGCAGTGCTAGGGGGACTAGCGGGAGGTCCATTACTCACAACAATGAGCAGTTCTTC.

There are a few counts of this clonotype. This sequence may be a read error, since a much larger clone differs from it by one base. The V gene is TRBV30, the J gene TRBJ2-7; 7 nucleotides align to TRBD2. CDR1 GTSNPN and CDR2 SVGIG come from the germline V gene (reference sequence). The CDR3 loop spans 12 amino acids. CDR3: CAWNMRPGGISF. CDR3 sequence (DNA): TGTGCCTGGAACATGCGTCCGGGGGGAATATCCTTC.

This clonotype has a count of ten or more. This sequence joins TRBV28 and TRBJ2-1; D is unresolved. Germline V CDR1 and CDR2: MDHEN, SYDVKM. This CDR3 region has 11 residues. The V end was cut by 5 bases, the J end by 5 bases, with 4 bases between. CDR3 sequence reads: CASSPHNEQFF. The CDR3 DNA reads as TGTGCCAGCAGTCCCCACAATGAGCAGTTCTTC.

This clonotype was detected ten times or more. The CDR3 sequence is CASSISSGANVLTF. The CDR3 DNA sequence: TGTGCCAGTAGCATTTCTTCTGGGGCCAACGTCCTGACTTTC. This chain joins TRBV19 and TRBJ2-6; no firm D call. The ends were cut back, 6 bases at V and 1 base at J, with 7 bases in the middle. The germline V gene encodes CDR1 LNHDA and CDR2 SQIVND (reference sequence). The CDR3 sequence is 14 residues long.

This clonotype was counted at least ten times. The genes are TRBV27 and TRBJ1-5; TRBD1 aligns across 7 bases. CDR1 and CDR2 (germline): MNHEY, SMNVEV (reference sequence). This CDR3 spans 18 amino acids. V trimming: 2 bases; J trimming: 4 bases; junction bases outside the gene matches: 14. The CDR3 is CASSLGVSDREANQPQHF. CDR3 bases: TGTGCCAGCAGTTTAGGAGTTTCCGACAGGGAGGCAAATCAGCCCCAGCATTTT.

This clonotype appeared once. The junction does not match germline at one end; this may be a read error. The J gene is TRBJ2-6, the V gene TRBV7-2; D is possibly TRBD1 (5 bases). The CDR3 consists of 13 residues. Germline-derived CDR1 and CDR2 are SGHTA and FQGNSA. The CDR3: CASSLVRVNTEAF. The DNA of the CDR3 is TGTGCCAGCAGCTTAGTCAGGGTAAACACTGAAGCTTTC. The variable domain in full, with the rest retrieved from reference TRBV7-2 and TRBJ2-6, is GAGVSQSPSNKVTEKGKDVELRCDPISGHTALYWYRQSLGQGLEFLIYFQGNSAPDKSGLPSDRFSAERTGGSVSTLTIQRTQQEDSAVYLCASSLVRVNTEAFGAGSRLTVL.

This clonotype was picked up a small number of times. This clone may be a read error of a much larger clone one base away. This chain uses TRBV14 with TRBJ1-2; D is perhaps TRBD1 (5 bases). Germline values: CDR1 SGHDN, CDR2 FVKESK. The CDR3 has 15 amino acids. The DNA for the CDR3 is TGTGCCAGCAGCGCGACAGCAAGTCCTAACTATGGCTCCACCTTC. It specifies CASSATASPNYGSTF.

Many counts were recorded for this clonotype. The rearrangement joins TRBV7-2 to TRBJ2-3; 9 bases agree with TRBD2. V lost 5 bases, J lost 7 bases, and 19 bases stayed unmatched. The CDR3 is 18 amino acids. CDR1 and CDR2 from the germline V gene are SGHTA and FQGNSA. This CDR3 is CASSAGLGSGRSGNTQYF. In DNA form, the CDR3 reads TGTGCCAGCAGCGCCGGACTTGGTAGCGGGAGATCTGGGAATACGCAGTATTTT.

This rearrangement joins TRBV27 to TRBJ1-4, with D perhaps TRBD1 (5 bases). The length of the CDR3 is 15 residues. V shed 5 bases and J shed 7 bases, with 17 bases lying between them. The germline gives CDR1 MNHEY, CDR2 SMNVEV (reference sequence). CDR3 residues: CASSPQGSTGEKLFF. CDR3 DNA: TGTGCCAGCAGTCCCCAGGGTAGTACCGGTGAAAAACTGTTTTTT.

Regarding this clonotype: The junction differs from germline at one of its ends, possibly a read error. The chain carries TRBV20-1 and TRBJ2-5; D gene ambiguous. The length of the CDR3 is 11 residues. Germline-derived CDR1 and CDR2 are DFQATT and SNEGSKA (reference sequence). The CDR3 is CSSTLIETQSF. The CDR3 DNA reads as TGCAGCTCCACGCTAATTGAGACCCAGTCCTTC.

The sample holds many counts of this clonotype. V and J are TRBV5-1 and TRBJ2-2; 9 bases align to TRBD2. The CDR3 loop spans 17 amino acids. Trimming at V came to 2 bases and at J to 2 bases, leaving 7 bases not matched to a gene. Looked up from germline, CDR1 is SGHRS and CDR2 is YFSETQ. The DNA of the CDR3 is TGCGCCAGCAGCTTCGGAGCGGGGGGCTTAAACACCGGGGAGCTGTTTTTT. It is translated as CASSFGAGGLNTGELFF.

The chain is built from TRBV10-3 and TRBJ1-2, with 10 bases aligning to TRBD1. CDR1 ENHRY and CDR2 SYGVKD come from the germline V gene. V shed 10 bases, J shed 2 bases, and the junction held 13 bases outside the gene matches. This CDR3 is 16 amino acids long. CDR3 sequence (DNA): TGTGCCACTGCCGGGACAGGGGTCCCCTTGAACTATGGCTACACCTTC. Its protein is CATAGTGVPLNYGYTF.

With respect to this clonotype: The conserved closing phenylalanine or tryptophan is absent in this CDR3, likely reflecting a read error. This chain links TRBV11-2 with TRBJ2-3; 10 bases match TRBD2. The ends lost 1 base at V and 6 bases at J; junction bases unmatched: 4. This CDR3 has 15 residues. Germline V CDR1 and CDR2: SGHAT, FQNNGV. CDR3 sequence (DNA): TGTGCCAGCAGCTTAGCGGCTAGCGGGAGCGATACGCAGTATCTT. It is translated as CASSLAASGSDTQYL.

At least ten counts were recorded for this clonotype. The chain carries TRBV7-6 and TRBJ2-7, with 10 bases aligning to TRBD1. The CDR3 has 17 residues. V was pared by 3 bases and J by 4 bases, with 12 bases of the junction left unmatched. The germline gives CDR1 SGHVS, CDR2 FNYEAQ. CDR3 amino acids: CASSLGLRDRGSYEQYF. CDR3 nucleotides: TGTGCCAGCAGCTTGGGCCTCCGGGACAGGGGTTCGTACGAGCAGTACTTC.

This clonotype was found many times. This rearrangement joins TRBV6-2 or TRBV6-3 to TRBJ2-3; 10 positions agree with TRBD2. The CDR3 totals 16 residues. CDR1 MNHEY and CDR2 SVGEGT come from the germline V gene. V lost 5 bases, J lost 4 bases, and 9 bases stayed unmatched. In DNA, the CDR3 is TGTGCCAGCAGTCGCAGGCCAGCGGGGGGGCCAGATACGCAGTATTTT. The encoded protein is CASSRRPAGGPDTQYF.